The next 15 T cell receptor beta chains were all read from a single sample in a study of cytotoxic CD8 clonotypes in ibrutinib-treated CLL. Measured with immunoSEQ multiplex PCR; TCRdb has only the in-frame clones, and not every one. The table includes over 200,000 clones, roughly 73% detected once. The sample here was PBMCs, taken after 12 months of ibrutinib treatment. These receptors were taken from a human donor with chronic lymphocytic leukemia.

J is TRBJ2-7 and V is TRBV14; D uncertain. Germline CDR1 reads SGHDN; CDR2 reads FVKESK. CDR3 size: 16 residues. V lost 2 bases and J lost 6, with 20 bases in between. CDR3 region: CASSQSIVTRWGEQYF. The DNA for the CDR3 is TGTGCCAGCAGCCAATCGATTGTCACGAGGTGGGGCGAGCAGTACTTC.

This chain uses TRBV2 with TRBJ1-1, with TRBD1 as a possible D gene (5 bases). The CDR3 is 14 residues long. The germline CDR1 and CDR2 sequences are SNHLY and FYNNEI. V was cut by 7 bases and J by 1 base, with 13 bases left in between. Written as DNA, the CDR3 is TGTGCCAGCACCCTATTGGGGCAGAACACTGAAGCTTTCTTT. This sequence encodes CASTLLGQNTEAFF. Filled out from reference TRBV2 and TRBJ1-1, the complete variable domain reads EPEVTQTPSHQVTQMGQEVILRCVPISNHLYFYWYRQILGQKVEFLVSFYNNEISEKSEIFDDQFSVERPDGSNFTLKIRSTKLEDSAMYFCASTLLGQNTEAFFGQGTRLTVV.

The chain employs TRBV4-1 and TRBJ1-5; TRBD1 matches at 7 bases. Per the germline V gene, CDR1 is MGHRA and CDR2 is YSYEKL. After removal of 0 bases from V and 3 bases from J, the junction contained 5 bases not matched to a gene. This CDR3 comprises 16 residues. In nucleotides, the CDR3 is TGCGCCAGCAGCCAAGAGACAGGGTATATCAATCAGCCCCAGCATTTT. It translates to CASSQETGYINQPQHF.

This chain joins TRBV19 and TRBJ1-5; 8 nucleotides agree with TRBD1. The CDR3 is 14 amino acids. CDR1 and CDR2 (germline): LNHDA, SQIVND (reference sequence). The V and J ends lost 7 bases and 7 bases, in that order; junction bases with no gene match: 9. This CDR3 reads CASTRTGTEQPQHF. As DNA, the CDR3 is TGTGCCAGTACCCGGACAGGGACGGAACAGCCCCAGCATTTT.

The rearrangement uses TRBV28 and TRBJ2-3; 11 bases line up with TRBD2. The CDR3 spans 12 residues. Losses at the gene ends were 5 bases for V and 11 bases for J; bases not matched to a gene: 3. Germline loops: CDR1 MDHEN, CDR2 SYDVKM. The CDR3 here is CASSLGLAGQYF. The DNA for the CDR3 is TGTGCCAGCAGTCTCGGACTAGCGGGGCAGTATTTT.

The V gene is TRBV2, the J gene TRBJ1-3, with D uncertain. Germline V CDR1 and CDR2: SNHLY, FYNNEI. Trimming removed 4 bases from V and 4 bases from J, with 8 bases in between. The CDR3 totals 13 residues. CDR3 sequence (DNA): TGTGCCAGCAGTGCCAGGAGGGGAAACACCATATATTTT. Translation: CASSARRGNTIYF.

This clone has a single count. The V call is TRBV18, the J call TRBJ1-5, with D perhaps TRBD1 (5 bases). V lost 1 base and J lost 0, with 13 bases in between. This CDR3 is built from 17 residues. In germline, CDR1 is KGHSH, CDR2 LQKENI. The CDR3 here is CASSPQTGNPSNQPQHF. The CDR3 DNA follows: TGTGCCAGCTCACCACAAACAGGAAACCCTAGCAATCAGCCCCAGCATTTT.

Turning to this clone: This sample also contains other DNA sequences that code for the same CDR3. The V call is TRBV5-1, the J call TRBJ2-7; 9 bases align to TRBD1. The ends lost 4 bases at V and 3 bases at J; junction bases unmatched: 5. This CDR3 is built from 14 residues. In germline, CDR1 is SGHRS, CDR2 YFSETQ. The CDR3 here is CASSLATGGYEQYF. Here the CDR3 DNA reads TGCGCCAGCAGCCTCGCGACAGGGGGCTACGAGCAGTACTTC.

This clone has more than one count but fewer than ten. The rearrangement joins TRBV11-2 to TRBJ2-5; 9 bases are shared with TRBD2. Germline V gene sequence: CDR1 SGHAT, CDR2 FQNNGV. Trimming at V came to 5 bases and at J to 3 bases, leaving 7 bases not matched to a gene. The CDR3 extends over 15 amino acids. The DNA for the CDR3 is TGTGCCAGCAGCACAATAGCGGGAGATAAAGAGACCCAGTACTTC. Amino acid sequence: CASSTIAGDKETQYF.

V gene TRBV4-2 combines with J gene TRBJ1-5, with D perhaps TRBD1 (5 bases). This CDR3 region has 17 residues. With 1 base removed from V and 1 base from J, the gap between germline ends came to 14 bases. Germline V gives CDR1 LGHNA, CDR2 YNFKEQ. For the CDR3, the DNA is TGTGCCAGCAGCCAAGGAATGGTAGGGGTAAGCAATCAGCCCCAGCATTTT. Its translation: CASSQGMVGVSNQPQHF.

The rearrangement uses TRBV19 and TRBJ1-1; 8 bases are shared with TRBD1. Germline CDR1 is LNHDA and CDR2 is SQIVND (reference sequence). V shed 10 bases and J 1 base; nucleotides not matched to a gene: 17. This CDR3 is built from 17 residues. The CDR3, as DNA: TGTGCCACCCTACCTCCGAGATGGGACAGGAGGAACACTGAAGCTTTCTTT. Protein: CATLPPRWDRRNTEAFF.

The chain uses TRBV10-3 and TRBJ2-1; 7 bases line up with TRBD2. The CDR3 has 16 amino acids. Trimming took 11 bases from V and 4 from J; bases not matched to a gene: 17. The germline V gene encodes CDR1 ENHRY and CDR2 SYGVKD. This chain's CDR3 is CAVRTSLLADYNEQFF. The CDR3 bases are TGTGCCGTACGGACGAGTCTCCTAGCGGATTACAATGAGCAGTTCTTC.

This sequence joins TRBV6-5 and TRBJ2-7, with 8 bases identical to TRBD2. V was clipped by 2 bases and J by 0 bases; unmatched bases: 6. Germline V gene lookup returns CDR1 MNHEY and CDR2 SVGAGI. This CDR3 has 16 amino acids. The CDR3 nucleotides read TGTGCCAGCAGTTACACCGAGCGGGGGCTCTCCTACGAGCAGTACTTC. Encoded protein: CASSYTERGLSYEQYF.

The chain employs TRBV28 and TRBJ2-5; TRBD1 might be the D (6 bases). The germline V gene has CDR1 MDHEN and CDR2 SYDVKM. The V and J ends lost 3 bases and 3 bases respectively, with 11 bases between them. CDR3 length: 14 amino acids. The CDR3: CASSFGWDKETQYF. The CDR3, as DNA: TGTGCCAGCAGTTTTGGGTGGGACAAAGAGACCCAGTACTTC. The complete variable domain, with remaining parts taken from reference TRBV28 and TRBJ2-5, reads DVKVTQSSRYLVKRTGEKVFLECVQDMDHENMFWYRQDPGLGLRLIYFSYDVKMKEKGDIPEGYSVSREKKERFSLILESASTNQTSMYLCASSFGWDKETQYFGPGTRLLVL.

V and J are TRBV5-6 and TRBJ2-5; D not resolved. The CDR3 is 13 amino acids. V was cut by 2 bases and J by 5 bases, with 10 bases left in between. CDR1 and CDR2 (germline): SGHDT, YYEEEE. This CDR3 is CASSFLVEETQYF. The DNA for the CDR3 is TGTGCCAGCAGCTTTCTAGTTGAGGAGACCCAGTACTTC.